This T cell receptor (beta chain) was sequenced during a study of graft-versus-host responses after intestinal transplantation. The CDR3 has 15 residues. Trimming removed 5 bases from V and 2 bases from J; junction bases left unmatched: 6. The germline V gene encodes CDR1 LNHDA and CDR2 SQIVND (reference sequence). The data were produced by immunoSEQ multiplex PCR, yet TCRdb's version contains in-frame clones alone and is incomplete. The sample consists of approximately 100,000 clones, under 90% of them appearing once. With respect to this clone: Its specificity is not known. Additional DNA sequences in this sample encode the identical CDR3.

Here the sequenced sample was unstimulated CD4+ T cells sorted from spleen or lymph node cells, taken before intestinal transplant. The chain employs TRBV19 and TRBJ1-5; TRBD1 matches 7 bases. This receptor was taken from a human donor who received an intestinal transplant. Here the CDR3 DNA reads TGTGCCAGTAGTGCGCGACAGGGTGGCAATCAGCCCCAGCATTTT. Its protein is CASSARQGGNQPQHF.